Listed here is a single T cell receptor (beta chain). No cognate antigen has been identified for it. Base qualities were left out, and no much larger clone turns up one base away. The entry originates in a study of CD8 T cells in Susac syndrome (dated by TCRdb to 2018 to 2020). Concerning the study at large: The study used repertoire sequencing to test whether antigen drove CD8+ T cell activation and differentiation in Susac syndrome. CD8+ T cell repertoire clonality was compared between some 12 healthy donors, roughly 14 Susac syndrome patients and 15 multiple sclerosis patients.

High-throughput TCR beta sequencing profiled peripheral blood CD8+ and CD4+ T cells from healthy donors, Susac syndrome patients and multiple sclerosis patients. Multiple sclerosis controls were treatment-naive patients with stable or active relapsing-remitting disease fulfilling revised McDonald criteria. CD8+ TEMRA cells were enriched by FACS, while bulk CD8+ and CD4+ T cells were purified by magnetic negative isolation. Blood was drawn into EDTA tubes, processed within 24 hours, and PBMCs were isolated by density gradient centrifugation. PBMCs intended for TCR sequencing were frozen in liquid nitrogen and were later thawed in a 37 degrees C water bath. The sorted or isolated CD4+, CD8+ and CD8+ TEMRA cells reached a purity of at least 90%. The investigation overall reported the following: The number of individuals in the TCR sequencing and HLA analysis was recognized as being relatively small.

The CDR3 numbers 14 residues from cysteine through phenylalanine. Only the CDR3 region is kept as DNA, spanning 42 bases read in frame from base 1. CDR1 and CDR2, per the germline V gene, are KGHSH and LQKENI. V lost 2 bases and J lost 11 bases; the stretch between them is 16 bases long. RNA was extracted with the RNeasy kit and roughly 0.45 to 1 ug was reverse transcribed using random hexamers. The immunoSEQ multiplex PCR assay, covering 54 Vbeta and 13 Jbeta segments, was used to amplify TCR beta CDR3 regions. PCR amplification bias was corrected using a synthetic template baseline for primer optimization and computational correction. In the paper's pipeline: Only productive sequences were kept, with reads annotated to V, D and J genes according to IMGT and analyzed in immunoSEQ Analyzer. Clonality was computed as one minus Shannon entropy normalized by log2 of the number of productive unique sequences. For each patient and control, public and private clones were evaluated among the 100 most prevalent clones. Clones were defined as Susac-specific if absent from the healthy and MS cohorts, from some 1,000 published viral clones and from other ImmuneACCESS disease sequences. TCRdb trimmed public reads at Q25 via fastp, called clones via MiXCR and kept in-frame beta chains. Rows are combined by CDR3 protein, so each entry shows the most common genes and DNA. What appears here as the V and J calls and clone size reflects TCRdb's work, not the paper's. Recorded for this sample are some 160,000 distinct CDR3 sequences; around 96% of them occurred a single time. Of the sample, about 0.15% is held by the ten largest clones.

This receptor was obtained from a human donor with multiple sclerosis. The V and J genes are TRBV18 and TRBJ2-1; 5 matching bases give a weak D call of TRBD2. The sample comprised CD8+ T cells from PBMCs. The CDR3 loop reads CASSPVLSAVQQFF. The nucleotides are TGTGCCAGCTCACCAGTTCTTTCAGCGGTCCAGCAGTTCTTC. The CDR3 plus the reference TRBV18 and TRBJ2-1 genes for the other parts give the full variable domain: NAGVMQNPRHLVRRRGQEARLRCSPMKGHSHVYWYRQLPEEGLKFMVYLQKENIIDESGMPKERFSAEFPKEGPSILRIQQVVRGDSAAYFCASSPVLSAVQQFFGPGTRLTVL.